The sequence of this TCR beta chain was determined in a study of OX40 agonist ivuxolimab in advanced cancers. Study details: Enrolled patients in dose escalation had cancers that were hepatocellular carcinoma, melanoma, renal cell or head and neck cancer.

As concerns this clone: Its antigen is currently unknown.

General study findings and limits: The mean number of expanded clones was higher in CD8+ T cells than in CD4+.

Method: immunoSEQ multiplex PCR; TCRdb's copy keeps in-frame clones and lacks some. The data show over 50,000 clones, more than 65% seen once. Germline CDR1 and CDR2: SGHRS and YFSETQ. V lost 7 bases, J lost 5 bases, and 21 bases lay in between. This CDR3 has 15 amino acids. The sample was CD4+ or CD8+ T cells sorted from blood, taken in a trial of the OX40 agonist ivuxolimab. The sequence was obtained from an adult with an advanced solid tumor such as melanoma, head and neck, liver or kidney cancer. The chain links TRBV5-1 to TRBJ2-5, with D possibly matching TRBD2 (6 bases). The CDR3 DNA sequence: TGCGCCAGCGCGGACCGGGACCGGGGGTCGGAGACCCAGTACTTC. Translated, it gives CASADRDRGSETQYF. Supplemented by reference TRBV5-1 and TRBJ2-5, the full variable domain reads KAGVTQTPRYLIKTRGQQVTLSCSPISGHRSVSWYQQTPGQGLQFLFEYFSETQRNKGNFPGRFSGRQFSNSRSEMNVSTLELGDSALYLCASADRDRGSETQYFGPGTRLLVL.